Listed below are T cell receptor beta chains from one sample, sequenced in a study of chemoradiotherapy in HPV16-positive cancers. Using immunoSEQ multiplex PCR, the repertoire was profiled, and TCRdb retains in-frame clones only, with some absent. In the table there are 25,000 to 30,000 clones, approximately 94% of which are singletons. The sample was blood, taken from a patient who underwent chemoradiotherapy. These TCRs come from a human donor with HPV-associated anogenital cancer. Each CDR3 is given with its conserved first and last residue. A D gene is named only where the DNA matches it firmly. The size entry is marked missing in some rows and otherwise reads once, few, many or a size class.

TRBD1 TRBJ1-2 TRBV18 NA CASSVGQGLEGYTF TGTGCCAGCTCAGTCGGACAGGGTTTGGAAGGCTACACCTTC
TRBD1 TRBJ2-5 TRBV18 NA CASSPPGLGQGLETQYF TGTGCCAGCTCACCACCGGGTTTGGGACAGGGGCTAGAGACCCAGTACTTC
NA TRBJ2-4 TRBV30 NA CAWSGPGLGKNIQYF TGTGCCTGGAGCGGACCAGGGCTGGGCAAAAACATTCAGTACTTC
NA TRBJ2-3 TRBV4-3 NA CASSQERTADTQYF TGCGCCAGCAGCCAAGAAAGGACCGCAGATACGCAGTATTTT
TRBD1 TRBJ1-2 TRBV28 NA CASSLQGAPYGYTF TGTGCCAGCAGTTTGCAGGGGGCCCCCTATGGCTACACCTTC
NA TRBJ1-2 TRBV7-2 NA CASSLVRGAYYGYTF TGTGCCAGCAGCTTAGTTCGTGGGGCCTACTATGGCTACACCTTC
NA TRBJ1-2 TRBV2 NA CASNGDNYGYTF TGTGCCAGCAATGGGGATAACTATGGCTACACCTTC
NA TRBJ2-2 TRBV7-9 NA CASIIQIEGANTGELFF TGTGCCAGCATCATACAGATTGAGGGGGCGAACACCGGGGAGCTGTTTTTT
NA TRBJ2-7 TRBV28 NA CASSGSSYEQYF TGTGCCAGCAGTGGGTCCTCCTACGAGCAGTACTTC
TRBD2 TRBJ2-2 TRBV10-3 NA CAIRGLAGTNTGELFF TGTGCCATCAGGGGACTAGCGGGGACGAACACCGGGGAGCTGTTTTTT
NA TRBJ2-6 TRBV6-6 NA CASSRQGKSGANVLTF TGTGCCAGCAGTCGTCAGGGGAAATCTGGGGCCAACGTCCTGACTTTC
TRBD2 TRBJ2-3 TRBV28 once CASSLLGTSGEDTQYF TGTGCCAGCAGTTTACTCGGGACTAGCGGCGAGGATACGCAGTATTTT
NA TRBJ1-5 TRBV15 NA CATSRALNQPQHF TGTGCCACCAGCAGAGCCCTTAATCAGCCCCAGCATTTT
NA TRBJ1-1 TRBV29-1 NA CSVERQVDTEAFF TGCAGCGTTGAACGCCAGGTAGACACTGAAGCTTTCTTT
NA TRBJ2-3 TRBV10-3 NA CAIRTSTDTQYF TGTGCCATTCGGACTAGCACAGATACGCAGTATTTT
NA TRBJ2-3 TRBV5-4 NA CASSFLRGSTDTQYF TGTGCCAGCAGCTTCCTCCGAGGGTCCACAGATACGCAGTATTTT
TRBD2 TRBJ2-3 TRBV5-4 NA CASSFGTSGGTDTQYF TGTGCCAGCAGCTTCGGGACTAGCGGGGGCACAGATACGCAGTATTTT
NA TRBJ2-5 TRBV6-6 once CASSYSHFQETQYF TGTGCCAGCAGTTACTCTCACTTTCAAGAGACCCAGTACTTC
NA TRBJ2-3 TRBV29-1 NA CSVLEGSELYF TGCAGCGTCCTGGAGGGTAGCGAGTTGTATTTT
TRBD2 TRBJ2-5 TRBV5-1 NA CASSRTGGRAETQYF TGCGCCAGCAGCCGGACGGGCGGGAGAGCAGAGACCCAGTACTTC